This T cell receptor (beta chain) came from a study of identifying expanded T cells in peripheral blood. Trimming took 3 bases from V and 0 from J, leaving 8 bases between them. Germline-derived CDR1 and CDR2 are SEHNR and FQNEAQ (reference sequence). The CDR3 consists of 15 residues. Assay used: immunoSEQ multiplex PCR; TCRdb lists only in-frame clones, some missing. Of approximately 81,000 clones listed, about 83% were seen once; the top ten hold about 20%. The study, taken as a whole, reports: Technical replicates showed approximately 1.2 changed clones; about 2 weeks roughly 16; four weeks 19. Approximately 2-week clone count variance significantly increased as total template count grew.

Healthy donors had no documented immune events, such as infections, while sampled. On this clone itself: The antigen remains undetermined.

The chain employs TRBV7-9 and TRBJ1-4; D ambiguous. The clonotype originates from a person aged 18 to 69 in good health. Sequencing was performed on blood. The CDR3 DNA sequence: TGTGCCAGCAGCTTTATCGGGGCAACTAATGAAAAACTGTTTTTT. Its protein product is CASSFIGATNEKLFF.